These T cell receptor beta chains were read from a single sample in a study of CD8 T cells in Susac syndrome. One entry per CDR3 protein, called by TCRdb with MiXCR from the immunoSEQ multiplex PCR reads. The table lists 95,000 to 150,000 distinct CDR3 sequences, roughly 94% of them singletons. The specimen sequenced was CD4+ T cells from PBMCs. The source of these receptors is a human donor in good health. CDR3s include the opening cysteine and the closing phenylalanine or tryptophan. D genes are given only for firm matches. Some rows mark clone size as missing; the rest say once, few, many or name a class of expanded clone.

V gene,J gene,D gene,clone size,CDR3 protein,CDR3 DNA
TRBV3-1,TRBJ2-1,.,.,CASSPRWPRHNEQFF,TGTGCCAGCAGCCCCCGGTGGCCGCGGCACAATGAGCAGTTCTTC
TRBV7-2,TRBJ2-5,.,.,CASSLPIGETQYF,TGTGCCAGCAGCTTACCCATAGGGGAGACCCAGTACTTC
TRBV5-6,TRBJ2-2,TRBD2,.,CASSPHRGLTTGELFF,TGTGCCAGCAGCCCACACCGGGGACTAACCACCGGGGAGCTGTTTTTT
TRBV5-6,TRBJ1-4,.,.,CASSLRGNEKLFF,TGTGCCAGCAGCTTGCGGGGTAATGAAAAACTGTTTTTT
TRBV5-1,TRBJ1-2,.,.,CASSTRTDGYTF,TGCGCCAGCAGCACCCGGACGGATGGCTACACCTTC
TRBV15,TRBJ2-6,.,.,CATSPGISGANVLTF,TGTGCCACCAGTCCGGGTATCTCTGGGGCCAACGTCCTGACTTTC
TRBV29-1,TRBJ1-4,.,.,CSVGLRPNEKLFF,TGCAGCGTTGGGCTTAGACCTAATGAAAAACTGTTTTTT
TRBV18,TRBJ2-5,TRBD2,.,CASSAGLAPQETQYF,TGTGCCAGCTCAGCGGGACTAGCGCCTCAAGAGACCCAGTACTTC
TRBV7-9,TRBJ2-1,.,.,CASANNNEQFF,TGTGCCAGCGCGAATAACAATGAGCAGTTCTTC
TRBV12-3/TRBV12-4,TRBJ2-7,TRBD1,once,CASSRTLGTGEGEQYF,TGTGCCAGCAGCCGAACGTTGGGGACAGGGGAAGGTGAGCAGTACTTC
TRBV20-1,TRBJ2-7,TRBD2,.,CSATPVERENREQYF,TGCAGTGCTACGCCGGTGGAGCGGGAGAACCGCGAGCAGTACTTC
TRBV6-2/TRBV6-3,TRBJ1-1,TRBD1,.,CASRGGGRLNTEAFF,TGTGCCAGCAGGGGAGGGGGCCGGTTGAACACTGAAGCTTTCTTT
TRBV3-1,TRBJ2-1,.,.,CASSQDLSHSYNEQFF,TGTGCCAGCAGCCAAGATCTGTCACACTCCTACAATGAGCAGTTCTTC
TRBV6-5,TRBJ1-2,.,.,CASRKGHYGYTF,TGTGCCAGCAGAAAGGGCCACTATGGCTACACCTTC
TRBV3-1,TRBJ2-7,.,.,CASSQVSEEQYF,TGTGCCAGCAGCCAAGTGAGTGAGGAGCAGTACTTC
TRBV20-1,TRBJ2-3,.,.,CSAHSRGGTDTQYF,TGCAGTGCTCATTCCCGGGGAGGCACAGATACGCAGTATTTT
TRBV7-2,TRBJ2-3,.,.,CASAADWAPSTDTQYF,TGTGCCAGCGCAGCGGACTGGGCCCCTAGCACAGATACGCAGTATTTT
TRBV19,TRBJ2-1,TRBD2,once,CASSIGGGLAASYNEQFF,TGTGCCAGTAGTATAGGTGGGGGACTAGCGGCCTCCTACAATGAGCAGTTCTTC
TRBV5-4,TRBJ2-2,TRBD2,once,CASSWGLAGRANTGELFF,TGTGCCAGCAGCTGGGGACTAGCGGGAAGAGCGAACACCGGGGAGCTGTTTTTT
TRBV5-1,TRBJ2-1,TRBD2,.,CASSLELAGGVYNEQFF,TGCGCCAGCAGCTTGGAACTAGCGGGAGGAGTATACAATGAGCAGTTCTTC
TRBV12-3/TRBV12-4,TRBJ1-1,.,.,CASSLGRLNTEAFF,TGTGCCAGCAGTTTAGGTCGTCTAAACACTGAAGCTTTCTTT
TRBV28,TRBJ2-7,TRBD1,.,CASSLPGQGPYEQYF,TGTGCCAGCAGCCTTCCGGGACAGGGCCCCTACGAGCAGTACTTC
TRBV7-7,TRBJ2-5,.,.,CASSFRTQEAQYF,TGTGCTAGCAGCTTCCGGACCCAAGAGGCCCAGTACTTC
TRBV28,TRBJ1-3,.,.,CASSSGGPVFSGNTIYF,TGTGCCAGCAGTTCGGGGGGGCCGGTTTTCTCTGGAAACACCATATATTTT
TRBV5-4,TRBJ2-3,TRBD2,.,CASSSPPSGRAGGTDTQYF,TGTGCCAGCAGCTCCCCCCCTAGCGGGAGGGCCGGCGGCACAGATACGCAGTATTTT
TRBV30,TRBJ1-1,.,.,CAWSSRRGTEAFF,TGTGCCTGGAGTAGTCGGCGTGGTACTGAAGCTTTCTTT
TRBV2,TRBJ2-5,TRBD1,.,CASSKDREETQYF,TGTGCCAGCAGCAAAGACAGGGAAGAGACCCAGTACTTC
TRBV11-2,TRBJ1-6,.,.,CASSLDLNGLSASPLHF,TGTGCCAGCAGCTTAGATCTAAACGGGCTTTCGGCTTCACCCCTCCACTTT
TRBV6-1,TRBJ2-3,.,.,CASRRDPILEGTDTQYF,TGTGCCAGCAGGCGTGACCCGATCCTCGAAGGCACAGATACGCAGTATTTT
TRBV7-2,TRBJ2-5,.,.,CASSLLRTQYF,TGTGCCAGCAGCTTACTGCGGACCCAGTACTTC
TRBV5-1,TRBJ2-5,.,.,CASSSLAGGQETQYF,TGCGCCAGCAGCTCCCTCGCAGGAGGCCAAGAGACCCAGTACTTC
TRBV27,TRBJ2-1,TRBD2,.,CASSPLAGVGNEQFF,TGTGCCAGCAGTCCTTTAGCGGGAGTGGGCAATGAGCAGTTCTTC
TRBV3-1,TRBJ2-7,.,.,CASSQLMSDEQYF,TGTGCCAGCAGCCAACTCATGAGCGACGAGCAGTACTTC
TRBV20-1,TRBJ2-7,TRBD1,.,CSATGTAYYEQYF,TGCAGTGCAACCGGGACAGCTTACTACGAGCAGTACTTC
TRBV7-2,TRBJ2-7,.,.,CASSPGGYEQYF,TGTGCCAGCAGCCCCGGAGGGTACGAGCAGTACTTC
TRBV29-1,TRBJ2-5,.,.,CSVGWGETQYF,TGCAGCGTTGGTTGGGGGGAGACCCAGTACTTC
TRBV30,TRBJ1-1,TRBD1,.,CAWSVIGGGVKAFF,TGTGCCTGGAGTGTAATTGGAGGGGGCGTTAAAGCTTTCTTT
TRBV20-1,TRBJ1-2,.,.,CSARGRDGDGYTF,TGCAGTGCTAGGGGCAGGGATGGAGATGGCTACACCTTC
TRBV6-4,TRBJ1-1,.,.,CASSVGRTAFF,TGTGCCAGCAGCGTGGGGAGAACAGCTTTCTTT
TRBV4-3,TRBJ1-2,TRBD1,.,CASSQARQGAYGYTF,TGCGCCAGCAGCCAAGCCCGACAGGGAGCCTATGGCTACACCTTC
TRBV20-1,TRBJ2-5,TRBD1,.,CSATEGTVQETQYF,TGCAGTGCTACCGAAGGGACAGTACAAGAGACCCAGTACTTC
TRBV5-4,TRBJ2-2,.,.,CASSPHVGLGTGELFF,TGTGCCAGCAGCCCCCATGTTGGACTGGGCACCGGGGAGCTGTTTTTT
TRBV9,TRBJ2-5,.,.,CASSVATRGGTVQETQYF,TGTGCCAGCAGCGTAGCTACCCGGGGCGGGACGGTACAAGAGACCCAGTACTTC
TRBV7-6,TRBJ2-1,.,.,CASSFQASQQFF,TGTGCCAGCAGCTTCCAAGCGAGCCAGCAGTTCTTC
TRBV12-3/TRBV12-4,TRBJ2-2,.,once,CASTTRRNTGELFF,TGTGCCAGCACCACGAGGAGGAACACCGGGGAGCTGTTTTTT